These 15 T cell receptor beta chains came from one sample sequenced in a study of PD-1 blockade in mismatch repair-deficient tumors. For these receptors, no antigen is known. Produced via immunoSEQ multiplex PCR; TCRdb's table is partial and in-frame only. The sample shows 8,500 to 10,000 clones, roughly 87% of them seen only once. Time point: roughly 10-day in vitro stimulation with candidate mutation-associated neoantigen peptide 1. Sequencing used cells cultured in vitro, obtained from a patient treated with pembrolizumab. The receptors derive from an adult with mismatch repair-deficient cancer.

The chain is built from TRBV6-6 and TRBJ1-1, with TRBD1 matching over 8 bases. The CDR3 covers 14 residues. Per germline, CDR1 MNHNY and CDR2 SVGAGI (reference sequence). The V segment lost 6 bases and the J segment 6 bases; nucleotides outside the gene matches: 9. CDR3 in amino acids: CASSKQGVGAEAFF. The DNA for the CDR3 is TGTGCCAGCAGCAAACAGGGGGTTGGCGCTGAAGCTTTCTTT.

This clone was seen a single time. The V and J genes are TRBV27 and TRBJ1-1, with D unresolved. The CDR3 is 14 amino acids. V was clipped by 6 bases and J by 5 bases, with 16 bases between them. CDR1 and CDR2 from the germline V gene are MNHEY and SMNVEV (reference sequence). Here the CDR3 reads CASRLGPRDTEAFF. The CDR3 DNA is TGTGCCAGCAGGCTCGGCCCGAGGGATACTGAAGCTTTCTTT.

V usage is TRBV12-5 and J usage is TRBJ2-1; no firm D call. Trimming stripped 1 base from V and 5 bases from J, with 12 bases between. CDR1 and CDR2 from the germline V gene are LGHNT and FRNRAP. The length of the CDR3 is 15 residues. As DNA, the CDR3 is TGTGCTAGTGGTTTGGGAGGCGTTATCCACAATGAGCAGTTCTTC. Its protein product is CASGLGGVIHNEQFF.

The chain is built from TRBV27 and TRBJ1-1; 9 bases map to TRBD1. This CDR3 comprises 15 residues. Germline assignment: CDR1 MNHEY and CDR2 SMNVEV (reference sequence). Trimming at V came to 3 bases and at J to 6 bases, leaving 8 bases not matched to a gene. The CDR3 nucleotides are TGTGCCAGCAGTTTGTGGGGACAGGGACAAGCTGAAGCTTTCTTT. Amino acid sequence: CASSLWGQGQAEAFF.

This chain connects TRBV7-8 to TRBJ1-5; 8 bases are a match to TRBD1. The germline V gene encodes CDR1 SGHVS and CDR2 FQNEAQ. V was clipped by 8 bases and J by 6 bases; unmatched bases: 6. The CDR3 has 13 residues. The CDR3 here is CASGAGGFQPQHF. CDR3 DNA sequence: TGTGCCAGCGGGGCAGGGGGCTTTCAGCCCCAGCATTTT. The full variable domain, with the rest looked up from reference TRBV7-8 and TRBJ1-5, is GAGVSQSPRYKVAKRGQDVALRCDPISGHVSLFWYQQALGQGPEFLTYFQNEAQLDKSGLPSDRFFAERPEGSVSTLKIQRTQQEDSAVYLCASGAGGFQPQHFGDGTRLSIL.

The J gene is TRBJ2-2, the V gene TRBV19; D remains unclear. V was pared by 3 bases and J by 5 bases, with 4 bases between. This CDR3 spans 12 amino acids. Germline CDR1 and CDR2: LNHDA and SQIVND (reference sequence). The CDR3 DNA is TGTGCCAGTAGTATGAGAACCGGGGAGCTGTTTTTT. This codes for CASSMRTGELFF.

This rearrangement joins TRBV6-1 to TRBJ1-5; 9 nucleotides agree with TRBD1. This CDR3 comprises 14 residues. Germline CDR1 is MNHNS and CDR2 is SASEGT. J was trimmed by 4 bases and V by 6 bases; bases with no gene match: 4. The CDR3 DNA reads as TGTGCCAGCAGGGACAGGGGACTTAATCAGCCCCAGCATTTT. It codes for CASRDRGLNQPQHF.

V usage is TRBV29-1 and J usage is TRBJ2-5; D perhaps matches TRBD2 (7 bases). Germline V gene sequence: CDR1 SQVTM, CDR2 ANQGSEA. The CDR3 sequence is 14 residues long. Trimming took 5 bases from V and 5 from J, leaving 18 bases between them. CDR3 region: CSVPWGGPQETQYF. CDR3 coding DNA: TGCAGCGTTCCATGGGGGGGCCCCCAGGAGACCCAGTACTTC.

This chain links TRBV4-2 with TRBJ2-7; TRBD2 agrees at 9 bases. Losses at the gene ends were 0 bases for V and 2 bases for J; bases not matched to a gene: 5. The CDR3 is made up of 16 amino acids. Germline CDR1 LGHNA, CDR2 YNFKEQ. In nucleotides, the CDR3 is TGTGCCAGCAGCCAAGAAACTAGCGGGCTCCCCTACGAGCAGTACTTC. Translating it yields CASSQETSGLPYEQYF.

This chain joins TRBV2 and TRBJ2-7; 10 nucleotides match TRBD1. J lost 0 bases, V lost 8 bases, and 7 bases had no gene match. There are 15 residues in the CDR3. From germline, CDR1 is SNHLY and CDR2 FYNNEI. The CDR3 here is CASGTGQGTSYEQYF. In DNA, the CDR3 is TGTGCCAGCGGGACGGGACAGGGGACCTCCTACGAGCAGTACTTC.

The V call is TRBV15, the J call TRBJ2-7, with TRBD1 matching over 8 bases. This CDR3 spans 13 amino acids. V was pared by 5 bases and J by 2 bases, with 2 bases of the junction left unmatched. Germline CDR1 and CDR2: LNHNV and YYDKDF (reference sequence). The CDR3 DNA is TGTGCCACCAGCCGGGACAGGACCTACGAGCAGTACTTC. Its translation is CATSRDRTYEQYF.

This chain connects TRBV9 to TRBJ1-4; perhaps TRBD1 as D (5 bases). The CDR3 length is 13 residues. The V and J ends lost 3 bases and 7 bases respectively, with 10 bases between them. Germline V gene lookup returns CDR1 SGDLS and CDR2 YYNGEE. CDR3 residues: CASSADRGEKLFF. The CDR3 coding sequence is TGTGCCAGCAGCGCTGATAGGGGTGAAAAACTGTTTTTT. The variable domain in full, completed from reference TRBV9 and TRBJ1-4, reads DSGVTQTPKHLITATGQRVTLRCSPRSGDLSVYWYQQSLDQGLQFLIQYYNGEERAKGNILERFSAQQFPDLHSELNLSSLELGDSALYFCASSADRGEKLFFGSGTQLSVL.

V gene TRBV5-5 combines with J gene TRBJ2-1; D is uncertain. The CDR3 consists of 14 residues. Germline V CDR1 and CDR2: SGHKS, YYEKEE (reference sequence). V was trimmed by 4 bases and J by 4 bases, leaving 12 bases between them. CDR3 in DNA: TGTGCCAGCAGCCCTGAGATGCGGTACAATGAGCAGTTCTTC. The encoded protein is CASSPEMRYNEQFF.

This clone was seen a few times. V gene TRBV5-4 combines with J gene TRBJ2-3; no reliable D call. This CDR3 is built from 14 residues. The V end lost 3 bases, the J end lost 0 bases, and 8 bases lay between the germline ends. Germline V gives CDR1 SGHNT, CDR2 YYREEE (reference sequence). The CDR3: CASSWRFSTDTQYF. DNA for the CDR3: TGTGCCAGCAGCTGGCGCTTTAGCACAGATACGCAGTATTTT.

The gene calls are TRBV9 and TRBJ2-7, with 7 nucleotides matching TRBD1. Germline trimming cut 0 bases from V and 6 bases from J; bases unmatched to any gene: 6. The CDR3 consists of 14 residues. The germline V gene has CDR1 SGDLS and CDR2 YYNGEE. CDR3 in amino acids: CASSVGGGYFEQYF. Here the CDR3 DNA reads TGTGCCAGCAGCGTAGGAGGGGGCTATTTCGAGCAGTACTTC. Full variable domain (outside the CDR3, taken from reference TRBV9 and TRBJ2-7): DSGVTQTPKHLITATGQRVTLRCSPRSGDLSVYWYQQSLDQGLQFLIQYYNGEERAKGNILERFSAQQFPDLHSELNLSSLELGDSALYFCASSVGGGYFEQYFGPGTRLTVT.